Presented here are 10 T cell receptor beta chains from one specimen sequenced in a study of T cell responses to AZD1222 COVID-19 vaccine. The protocol was immunoSEQ multiplex PCR, while the TCRdb copy is restricted to in-frame clones and leaves out a portion. The top ten hold about 6.8% of the sample, which has around 99,000 clones, 75% to 95% seen once. Sequenced material: peripheral blood, taken 28 days after the second AZD1222 dose. These receptors were collected from an adult who received the AZD1222 COVID-19 vaccine.

The chain employs TRBV28 and TRBJ2-1; a possible D gene is TRBD2 (6 bases). The CDR3 spans 14 residues. Trimming cost V 3 bases and J 9 bases, with 15 bases left between them. The germline V gene encodes CDR1 MDHEN and CDR2 SYDVKM. Here the CDR3 reads CASSLILRGFEQFF. As DNA, the CDR3 is TGTGCCAGCAGTTTGATACTCCGGGGGTTTGAGCAGTTCTTC.

This clone was seen a single time. The gene calls are TRBV30 and TRBJ2-7; D gene uncertain. V was pared by 4 bases and J by 0 bases, with 10 bases between. This CDR3 has 13 residues. In germline, CDR1 is GTSNPN, CDR2 SVGIG (reference sequence). CDR3 bases: TGTGCCTGGAACTTTAGGCCCTCCTACGAGCAGTACTTC. Translating it yields CAWNFRPSYEQYF.

This clone was detected only once. This chain joins TRBV18 and TRBJ2-7; TRBD1 matches at 12 bases. The trim removed 4 bases at V and 7 bases at J, leaving 5 bases unmatched. Germline lookup yields CDR1 KGHSH and CDR2 LQKENI. This CDR3 has 14 amino acids. The CDR3 reads CASSQGQGAREQYF. The CDR3 DNA sequence: TGTGCCAGCTCACAGGGACAGGGGGCGAGGGAGCAGTACTTC.

J is TRBJ2-7 and V is TRBV7-9; 14 bases match TRBD2. The CDR3 has 16 residues. Germline-derived CDR1 and CDR2 are SEHNR and FQNEAQ (reference sequence). V was pared by 5 bases and J by 2 bases, with 5 bases of the junction left unmatched. CDR3 nucleotides: TGTGCCAGCAGCACAGAGACTAGCGGGAGGGCCTACGAGCAGTACTTC. Its translation: CASSTETSGRAYEQYF.

The V call is TRBV6-5, the J call TRBJ1-5; D is possibly TRBD1 (6 bases). The CDR3 is 15 residues long. Trimming left V 5 bases short and J 5 bases short, with 16 bases between. Germline V gene data show CDR1 as MNHEY and CDR2 as SVGAGI. CDR3 amino acids: CASSIRQAGDQPQHF. The CDR3 DNA follows: TGTGCCAGCAGTATCCGACAGGCGGGGGATCAGCCCCAGCATTTT.

The genes are TRBV5-6 and TRBJ2-3, with 7 bases matching TRBD2. This CDR3 has 15 residues. Germline trimming cut 4 bases from V and 0 bases from J; bases unmatched to any gene: 5. Germline-derived CDR1 and CDR2 are SGHDT and YYEEEE. The CDR3 here is CASSGGEISTDTQYF. CDR3 DNA: TGTGCCAGCAGCGGGGGGGAGATTAGCACAGATACGCAGTATTTT.

This chain links TRBV5-5 with TRBJ1-2; maybe TRBD1 (6 bases). The CDR3 loop spans 13 amino acids. Deletions cut 5 bases from V and 2 bases from J, with 10 bases between. Germline CDR1 reads SGHKS; CDR2 reads YYEKEE (reference sequence). The CDR3: CASSPTGNYGYTF. DNA of the CDR3: TGTGCCAGCAGTCCTACAGGGAACTATGGCTACACCTTC.

The chain employs TRBV7-8 and TRBJ2-2; D remains unclear. This CDR3 is 14 amino acids long. Per the germline V gene, CDR1 is SGHVS and CDR2 is FQNEAQ. With 1 base removed from V and 2 bases from J, the gap between germline ends came to 5 bases. CDR3 bases: TGTGCCAGCAGCTTAGGTAGAAACACCGGGGAGCTGTTTTTT. Its protein product is CASSLGRNTGELFF.

J is TRBJ2-7 and V is TRBV7-2, with D unclear. Germline CDR1 reads SGHTA; CDR2 reads FQGNSA. The CDR3 spans 13 residues. Trimming pared 1 base from V and 6 bases from J, leaving 10 bases between. CDR3 residues: CASSLEYSREQYF. The CDR3 region has the DNA TGTGCCAGCAGCTTAGAGTATAGCCGCGAGCAGTACTTC.

Concerning this clone itself: One end of the junction is discordant with germline, which a read error may explain. The rearrangement links TRBV29-1 to TRBJ1-2; no firm D call. Germline-derived CDR1 and CDR2 are SQVTM and ANQGSEA. The CDR3 sequence is 10 residues long. The CDR3 bases are TGCAGCGTTGAAGATCCGGGTTCGTCCTTC. As protein: CSVEDPGSSF. Supplemented by reference TRBV29-1 and TRBJ1-2, the full variable domain reads SAVISQKPSRDICQRGTSLTIQCQVDSQVTMMFWYRQQPGQSLTLIATANQGSEATYESGFVIDKFPISRPNLTFSTLTVSNMSPEDSSIYLCSVEDPGSSFGSGTRLTVV.